This is a list of T cell receptor beta chains from one sample in a study of control samples from healthy donors and cancer patients. The data were produced by immunoSEQ multiplex PCR, yet TCRdb's version contains in-frame clones alone and is incomplete. The profile shows approximately 68,000 clones, approximately 86% of them singletons. Sequenced material: blood. Receptor source: a man aged 55 to 70 in good health. Each CDR3 is given without its conserved first and last residue.

V gene | CDR3 protein
TRBV6-2/TRBV6-3 | ASSYGRGSLNTEAF
TRBV28 | ASSPTWGTGELF
TRBV4-2 | ASSQDPGNGNQPQH
TRBV19 | ASSGQVIDTQY
TRBV28 | ASSLWENTEAF
TRBV27 | ASSSGGSYNSPLH
TRBV19 | ASQRWGSAGYT
TRBV9 | ASSQRQGQGEKLF
TRBV19 | ASSIVLAPSTDTQY
TRBV7-6 | ASSLVMDGDNEQF
TRBV29-1 | SVEVIGSSYEQY
TRBV5-8 | ASSLVAFSPQVSNQPQH
TRBV7-2 | ASSPHLDGNQPQH
TRBV7-3 | ASSSDPGLAVNEQF
TRBV6-6 | ASSKWTVSSYNEQF
TRBV4-2 | ASSPSQALLSGSSDTQY
TRBV7-9 | ASSLGPIDWGSSTYEQY
TRBV5-5 | ASSRIQETQY
TRBV5-5 | ASSLGQVNQPQH
TRBV5-8 | ASSPRAEKLF
TRBV28 | ASRGINTEAF
TRBV4-3 | ASSPDINYGYT
TRBV6-5 | ASSPTYEQY
TRBV9 | ASSVALGQYYEQY
TRBV5-4 | ASSLRLAGSTDTQY
TRBV28 | ASSLQTAGPTNEKLF
TRBV29-1 | SVEIIQNEQF
TRBV7-2 | ASSLALLNEQF
TRBV30 | AWRGSWAEAF
TRBV6-2/TRBV6-3 | ASSYSSAREETDTQY
TRBV7-8 | ASSLRGTYEQY
TRBV4-2 | ASSQDLGLQGSSYNSPLH